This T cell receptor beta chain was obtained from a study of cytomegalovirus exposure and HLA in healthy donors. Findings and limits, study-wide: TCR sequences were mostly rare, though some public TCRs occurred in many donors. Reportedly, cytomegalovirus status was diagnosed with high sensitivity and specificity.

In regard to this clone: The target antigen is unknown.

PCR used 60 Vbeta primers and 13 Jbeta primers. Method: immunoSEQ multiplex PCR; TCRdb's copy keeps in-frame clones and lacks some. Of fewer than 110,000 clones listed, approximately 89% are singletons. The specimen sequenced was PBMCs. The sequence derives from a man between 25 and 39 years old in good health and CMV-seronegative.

CDR3 loop: CAWSTGPYGYTF. The CDR3, as DNA: TGTGCCTGGTCGACAGGACCTTATGGCTACACCTTC. The chain is built from TRBV30 and TRBJ1-2, with a possible D match to TRBD1 (6 bases). This CDR3 contains 12 residues. Trimming shortened V by 5 bases and J by 5 bases, and 12 bases separated the two germline ends. Germline assignment: CDR1 GTSNPN and CDR2 SVGIG (reference sequence).